These T cell receptor beta chains were read from a single sample in a study of blood T cell repertoires in COVID-19. Libraries were prepared by immunoSEQ multiplex PCR; TCRdb keeps only in-frame clonotypes and omits some of them. In the table there are about 280,000 clones, approximately 85% of which are singletons. The sequencing input was peripheral blood. Receptors originate from a man aged 18 to 29 with active or convalescent COVID-19. CDR3s include the opening cysteine and the closing phenylalanine or tryptophan. The D gene is left open where the match is weak. A row's size may be missing; if present it is once, few, many or a size class.

CDR3: CASSSGQHEQYF
DNA: TGTGCCAGCAGTTCGGGACAGCACGAGCAGTACTTC
length: 12
D: TRBD1
V: TRBV12-3/TRBV12-4
J: TRBJ2-7
size: NA

CDR3: CASSLGQNGRAFF
DNA: TGTGCCAGCAGCTTGGGACAAAATGGGCGAGCTTTCTTT
length: 13
D: NA
V: TRBV7-8
J: TRBJ1-1
size: NA

CDR3: CASSKGDRGPQPQHF
DNA: TGTGCCAGCAGCAAAGGGGACAGGGGGCCTCAGCCCCAGCATTTT
length: 15
D: NA
V: TRBV21-1
J: TRBJ1-5
size: NA

CDR3: CASRNDRGKGMNTEAFF
DNA: TGTGCCAGCAGGAACGACAGGGGGAAAGGCATGAACACTGAAGCTTTCTTT
length: 17
D: TRBD1
V: TRBV2
J: TRBJ1-1
size: NA

CDR3: CASSLGTATYEQYF
DNA: TGTGCCAGTAGTCTGGGGACAGCAACCTACGAGCAGTACTTC
length: 14
D: TRBD1
V: TRBV19
J: TRBJ2-7
size: NA

CDR3: CSDPSEGGRVEKLFF
DNA: TGCAGCGACCCCTCGGAGGGGGGGAGAGTTGAAAAACTGTTTTTT
length: 15
D: NA
V: TRBV29-1
J: TRBJ1-4
size: few

CDR3: CASSFRTANQPQHF
DNA: TGTGCCAGCAGTTTTAGGACAGCCAATCAGCCCCAGCATTTT
length: 14
D: NA
V: TRBV6-2/TRBV6-3
J: TRBJ1-5
size: NA

CDR3: CASSSDSEPYEQYF
DNA: TGTGCCAGCAGCTCCGACAGTGAGCCCTACGAGCAGTACTTC
length: 14
D: NA
V: TRBV7-9
J: TRBJ2-7
size: NA

CDR3: CASSSAGDTGELFF
DNA: TGTGCCAGCAGTTCGGCAGGTGACACCGGGGAGCTGTTTTTT
length: 14
D: NA
V: TRBV25-1
J: TRBJ2-2
size: NA

CDR3: CASSQVRETQYF
DNA: TGTGCCAGCAGCCAAGTGAGGGAGACCCAGTACTTC
length: 12
D: NA
V: TRBV3-1/TRBV3-2
J: TRBJ2-5
size: NA

CDR3: CATKPGTAANQPQHF
DNA: TGTGCCACCAAACCTGGGACAGCCGCAAATCAGCCCCAGCATTTT
length: 15
D: TRBD1
V: TRBV24-1
J: TRBJ1-5
size: NA

CDR3: CASGQGARGNTIYF
DNA: TGTGCCAGCGGACAGGGGGCGCGCGGAAACACCATATATTTT
length: 14
D: TRBD1
V: TRBV6-5
J: TRBJ1-3
size: once

CDR3: CASSTTSGLSDTQYF
DNA: TGTGCCAGCAGTACGACTAGCGGGTTATCAGATACGCAGTATTTT
length: 15
D: TRBD2
V: TRBV6-5
J: TRBJ2-3
size: NA

CDR3: CASSLDKQGAGWTEAFF
DNA: TGTGCCAGCAGCTTAGATAAACAGGGGGCGGGGTGGACTGAAGCTTTCTTT
length: 17
D: TRBD1
V: TRBV11-2
J: TRBJ1-1
size: NA

CDR3: CASSFQGYNEQFF
DNA: TGTGCCAGCAGCTTTCAGGGATACAATGAGCAGTTCTTC
length: 13
D: NA
V: TRBV7-3
J: TRBJ2-1
size: NA

CDR3: CASSPPTGSYYGYTF
DNA: TGTGCCAGCTCACCACCGACAGGGAGCTACTATGGCTACACCTTC
length: 15
D: TRBD1
V: TRBV18
J: TRBJ1-2
size: NA

CDR3: CASSLSGAGELFF
DNA: TGTGCCAGCAGTTTATCGGGGGCCGGGGAGCTGTTTTTT
length: 13
D: NA
V: TRBV12-3/TRBV12-4
J: TRBJ2-2
size: NA

CDR3: CASRQGSIAEAFF
DNA: TGCGCCAGCAGACAGGGGAGTATAGCTGAAGCTTTCTTT
length: 13
D: TRBD1
V: TRBV10-2
J: TRBJ1-1
size: once

CDR3: CASSPRGRERETQYF
DNA: TGTGCCAGCAGCCCCCGTGGGAGGGAACGAGAGACCCAGTACTTC
length: 15
D: TRBD2
V: TRBV7-3
J: TRBJ2-5
size: NA

CDR3: CASIRDSNQPQHF
DNA: TGTGCCAGCATCAGGGATAGTAATCAGCCCCAGCATTTT
length: 13
D: NA
V: TRBV2
J: TRBJ1-5
size: few

CDR3: CASSQPSGELFF
DNA: TGTGCCAGCAGCCAACCGTCCGGGGAGCTGTTTTTT
length: 12
D: NA
V: TRBV3-1/TRBV3-2
J: TRBJ2-2
size: once

CDR3: CASRRGASGGVKDTQYF
DNA: TGTGCCAGCAGAAGGGGGGCTAGCGGGGGCGTGAAAGATACGCAGTATTTT
length: 17
D: TRBD2
V: TRBV6-7
J: TRBJ2-3
size: NA

CDR3: CASRTTGQNENTGELFF
DNA: TGTGCCAGCAGAACGACAGGCCAGAATGAAAACACCGGGGAGCTGTTTTTT
length: 17
D: NA
V: TRBV7-9
J: TRBJ2-2
size: NA

CDR3: CASSPLTGQQTNYGYTF
DNA: TGTGCCAGCTCACCTCTCACAGGACAGCAAACTAACTATGGCTACACCTTC
length: 17
D: NA
V: TRBV18
J: TRBJ1-2
size: NA

CDR3: CASSLVPGSRDTQYF
DNA: TGCGCCAGCAGCTTGGTGCCAGGGTCCCGGGATACGCAGTATTTT
length: 15
D: NA
V: TRBV5-1
J: TRBJ2-3
size: NA

CDR3: CASSFGTGVITEAFF
DNA: TGCGCCAGCAGCTTTGGGACAGGCGTGATTACTGAAGCTTTCTTT
length: 15
D: TRBD1
V: TRBV5-1
J: TRBJ1-1
size: NA

CDR3: CASSVEAGGPGDTQYF
DNA: TGTGCCAGCAGCGTAGAAGCGGGGGGGCCAGGAGATACGCAGTATTTT
length: 16
D: TRBD2
V: TRBV9
J: TRBJ2-3
size: NA

CDR3: CASRGQGALSYTF
DNA: TGTGCCAGCCGGGGACAGGGGGCGCTGAGCTACACCTTC
length: 13
D: TRBD1
V: TRBV9
J: TRBJ1-2
size: NA

CDR3: CASSIARRPNTEAFF
DNA: TGTGCCAGTAGTATAGCGCGGCGGCCGAACACTGAAGCTTTCTTT
length: 15
D: NA
V: TRBV19
J: TRBJ1-1
size: few

CDR3: CASSTIPGGGAGNTIYF
DNA: TGTGCCAGCAGTACAATTCCTGGGGGAGGGGCAGGAAACACCATATATTTT
length: 17
D: NA
V: TRBV9
J: TRBJ1-3
size: few

CDR3: CASSQRTSGGARSDTQYF
DNA: TGTGCCAGCAGCCAAAGGACTAGCGGGGGGGCCAGATCAGATACGCAGTATTTT
length: 18
D: TRBD2
V: TRBV14
J: TRBJ2-3
size: NA

CDR3: CASSLGEGASSGNTIYF
DNA: TGTGCCAGCAGCTTAGGGGAGGGGGCGAGCTCTGGAAACACCATATATTTT
length: 17
D: TRBD1
V: TRBV13
J: TRBJ1-3
size: NA

CDR3: CASSLVLAGGPRAYNEQFF
DNA: TGTGCCAGCAGCTTGGTCCTAGCGGGGGGCCCGAGGGCCTACAATGAGCAGTTCTTC
length: 19
D: TRBD2
V: TRBV5-6
J: TRBJ2-1
size: NA

CDR3: CASSPTFSSYEQYF
DNA: TGTGCCAGCAGCCCCACGTTCAGCTCCTACGAGCAGTACTTC
length: 14
D: NA
V: TRBV5-6
J: TRBJ2-7
size: NA

CDR3: CASSIRATNYGYTF
DNA: TGTGCCAGCAGTATCAGGGCAACAAACTATGGCTACACCTTC
length: 14
D: NA
V: TRBV28
J: TRBJ1-2
size: NA

CDR3: CAISGRQGVSYEQYF
DNA: TGTGCCATCAGCGGAAGACAGGGGGTCTCCTACGAGCAGTACTTC
length: 15
D: TRBD1
V: TRBV10-3
J: TRBJ2-7
size: NA

CDR3: CATSDFATGGGRQPQHF
DNA: TGTGCCACCAGTGATTTCGCGACAGGGGGTGGTCGACAGCCCCAGCATTTT
length: 17
D: TRBD1
V: TRBV24-1
J: TRBJ1-5
size: NA

CDR3: CASRRRGGVNYGYTF
DNA: TGTGCCAGCCGCCGTCGGGGCGGGGTTAACTATGGCTACACCTTC
length: 15
D: NA
V: TRBV5-6
J: TRBJ1-2
size: NA

CDR3: CASSKRGGADEQFF
DNA: TGTGCCAGCAGCAAAAGGGGGGGAGCCGATGAGCAGTTCTTC
length: 14
D: NA
V: TRBV6-6
J: TRBJ2-1
size: NA